This TCR beta chain derives from a study of CD8 T cells in ankylosing spondylitis. Overall study results and limits: One TCR beta motif, made up of about 8 highly homologous variants, appeared characteristic of ankylosing spondylitis blood. Disease-linked clones were found to be CD8+ and relatively rare in peripheral blood.

The CDR3 runs 13 residues. Trimming pared 4 bases from V and 16 bases from J, leaving 23 bases between. CDR1 is GTSNPN and CDR2 is SVGIG in the germline V gene (reference sequence). Construction of TCR beta libraries was performed using quantitative 5'-RACE with molecular barcodes. Via MiXCR, TCRdb re-called the 5' RACE reads, giving one row per CDR3 protein. The sample has 400,000 or so distinct CDR3 sequences; roughly 27% are singletons. Details on this clonotype: Its antigen is unknown.

The rearrangement joins TRBV30 to TRBJ2-1, with TRBD2 as a possible D gene (6 bases). Specimen: blood, either unsorted or a sorted T cell fraction (not recorded which). The receptor was isolated from a male donor with ankylosing spondylitis. Here the CDR3 reads CAWTKYMGEAPFF. CDR3 coding DNA: TGTGCCTGGACTAAGTACATGGGGGAGGCCCCCTTCTTC.